The present entry profiles one T cell receptor (beta chain) with its context. These data come from a study of control samples from healthy donors and cancer patients. Method: immunoSEQ multiplex PCR; TCRdb's copy keeps in-frame clones and lacks some. The table lists 150,000 to 200,000 clones, around 92% of them singletons. V gave up 1 base and J gave up 2 bases; unmatched junction bases: 1. Germline V gene sequence: CDR1 MGHRA, CDR2 YSYEKL. This CDR3 has 16 amino acids. The sequence was obtained from a woman in her thirties in good health. Specimen: blood. The V gene is TRBV4-1, the J gene TRBJ2-3, with 12 bases aligning to TRBD2. This CDR3 reads CASSQGTSGATDTQYF. CDR3 sequence (DNA): TGCGCCAGCAGCCAAGGGACTAGCGGGGCCACAGATACGCAGTATTTT.